This T cell receptor (beta chain) derives from a study of T cell responses to AZD1222 COVID-19 vaccine. Points from the study as a whole: Breadth and depth of Spike-specific TCRs rose after two AZD1222 doses.

Profiled with immunoSEQ multiplex PCR; TCRdb holds only in-frame clones, not every one. The sample holds 100,000 to 150,000 clones, 90% seen once. In the case of this clone: Antigen: not known.

The V end was cut by 5 bases, the J end by 3 bases, with 5 bases between. This CDR3 region has 11 residues. CDR1 is SGHAT, CDR2 FQNNGV, per germline. This receptor was taken from an adult in good health. Sequencing was performed on peripheral blood, taken on day 0 of AZD1222 vaccination. This sequence joins TRBV11-2 and TRBJ2-7; D is ambiguous. CDR3 loop: CASSLVYEQYF. The CDR3 region has the DNA TGTGCCAGCAGCCTCGTCTACGAGCAGTACTTC.